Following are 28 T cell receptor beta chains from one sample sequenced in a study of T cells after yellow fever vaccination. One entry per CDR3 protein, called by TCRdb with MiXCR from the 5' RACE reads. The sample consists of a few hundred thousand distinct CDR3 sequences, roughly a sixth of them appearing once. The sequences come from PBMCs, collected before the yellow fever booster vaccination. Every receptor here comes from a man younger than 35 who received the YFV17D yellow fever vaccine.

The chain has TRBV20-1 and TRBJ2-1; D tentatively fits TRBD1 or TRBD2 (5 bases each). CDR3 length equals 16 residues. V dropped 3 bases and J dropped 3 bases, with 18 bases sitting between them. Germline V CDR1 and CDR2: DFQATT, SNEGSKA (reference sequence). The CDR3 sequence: CSASFGSGTDYNEQFF. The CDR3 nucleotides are TGCAGTGCTAGCTTTGGGTCAGGGACGGACTACAATGAGCAGTTCTTC.

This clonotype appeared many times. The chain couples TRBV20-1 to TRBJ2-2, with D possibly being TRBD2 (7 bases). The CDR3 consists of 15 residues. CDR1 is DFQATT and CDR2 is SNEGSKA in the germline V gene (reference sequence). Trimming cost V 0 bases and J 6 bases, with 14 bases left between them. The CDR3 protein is CSARDPQGRAGELFF. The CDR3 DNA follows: TGCAGTGCTAGAGATCCTCAGGGGAGGGCCGGGGAGCTGTTTTTT.

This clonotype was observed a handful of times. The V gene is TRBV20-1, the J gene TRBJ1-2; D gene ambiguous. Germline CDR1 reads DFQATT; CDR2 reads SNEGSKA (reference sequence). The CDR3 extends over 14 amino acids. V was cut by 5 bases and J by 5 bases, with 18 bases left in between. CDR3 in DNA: TGCAGTGCTCGAGGCTTCTACACCGTTTATGGCTACACCTTC. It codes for CSARGFYTVYGYTF.

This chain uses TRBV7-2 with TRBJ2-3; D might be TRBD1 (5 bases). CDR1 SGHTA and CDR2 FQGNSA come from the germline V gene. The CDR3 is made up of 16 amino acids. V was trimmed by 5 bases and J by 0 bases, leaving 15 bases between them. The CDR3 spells CASSRITGSSTDTQYF. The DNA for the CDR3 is TGTGCCAGCAGCCGAATAACAGGTTCTAGCACAGATACGCAGTATTTT.

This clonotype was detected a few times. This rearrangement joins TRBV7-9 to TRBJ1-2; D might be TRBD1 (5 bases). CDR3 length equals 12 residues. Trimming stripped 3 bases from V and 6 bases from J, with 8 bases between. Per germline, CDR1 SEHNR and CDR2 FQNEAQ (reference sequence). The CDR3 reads CASSLTANGYTF. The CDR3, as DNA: TGTGCCAGCAGCTTGACAGCAAATGGCTACACCTTC.

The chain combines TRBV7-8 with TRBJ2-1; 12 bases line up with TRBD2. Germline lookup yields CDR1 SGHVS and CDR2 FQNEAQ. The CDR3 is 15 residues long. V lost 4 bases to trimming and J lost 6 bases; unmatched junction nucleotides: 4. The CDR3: CASSWRLAGANEQFF. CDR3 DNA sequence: TGTGCCAGCAGCTGGAGACTAGCGGGGGCCAATGAGCAGTTCTTC.

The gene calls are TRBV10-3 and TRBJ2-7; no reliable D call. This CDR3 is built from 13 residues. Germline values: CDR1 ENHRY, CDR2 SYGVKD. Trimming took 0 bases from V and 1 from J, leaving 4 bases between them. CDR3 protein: CAISESGSYEQYF. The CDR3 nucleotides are TGTGCCATCAGTGAGTCAGGGTCCTACGAGCAGTACTTC.

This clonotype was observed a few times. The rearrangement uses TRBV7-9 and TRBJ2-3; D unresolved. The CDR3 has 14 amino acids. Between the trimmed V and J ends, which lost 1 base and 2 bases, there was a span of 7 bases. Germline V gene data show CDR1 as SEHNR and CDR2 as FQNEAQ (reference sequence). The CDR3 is CASSLVQPTDTQYF. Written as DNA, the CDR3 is TGTGCCAGCAGCTTAGTGCAGCCCACAGATACGCAGTATTTT.

CDR3: CASSGGQGLSYEQYV. CDR3 coding DNA: TGTGCCAGCAGCGGGGGACAGGGACTTTCCTACGAGCAGTACGTC. The rearrangement joins TRBV3-2 to TRBJ2-7; the table calls TRBD1, which could not be checked here. TRBV3-2 is flagged as a pseudogene. The CDR3 totals 15 residues.

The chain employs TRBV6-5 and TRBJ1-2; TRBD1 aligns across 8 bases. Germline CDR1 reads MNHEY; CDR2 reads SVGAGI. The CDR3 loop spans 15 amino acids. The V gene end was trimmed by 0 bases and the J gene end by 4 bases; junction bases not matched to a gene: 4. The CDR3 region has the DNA TGTGCCAGCAGTTACTCCGGGACAGGTCTCTATGGCTACACCTTC. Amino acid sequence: CASSYSGTGLYGYTF.

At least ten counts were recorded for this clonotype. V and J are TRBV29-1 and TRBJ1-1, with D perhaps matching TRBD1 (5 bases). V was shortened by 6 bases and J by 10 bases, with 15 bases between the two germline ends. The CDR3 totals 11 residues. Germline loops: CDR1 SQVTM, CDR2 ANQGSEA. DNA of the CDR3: TGCAGCGTCCCGGCGGGGGGGACAGCTTTCTTT. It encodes CSVPAGGTAFF.

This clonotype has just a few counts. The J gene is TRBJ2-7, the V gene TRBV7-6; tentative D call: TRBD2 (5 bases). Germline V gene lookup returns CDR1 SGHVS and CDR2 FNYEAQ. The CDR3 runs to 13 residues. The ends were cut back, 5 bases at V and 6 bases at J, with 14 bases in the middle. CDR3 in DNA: TGTGCCAGCAGCACCATTCTAGCCTCCGAGCAGTACTTC. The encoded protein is CASSTILASEQYF.

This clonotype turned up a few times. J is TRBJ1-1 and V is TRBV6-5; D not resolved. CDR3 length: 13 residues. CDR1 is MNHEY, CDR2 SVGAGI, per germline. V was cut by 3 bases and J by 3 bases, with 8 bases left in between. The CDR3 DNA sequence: TGTGCCAGCAGTTATTCTTCGTACACTGAAGCTTTCTTT. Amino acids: CASSYSSYTEAFF.

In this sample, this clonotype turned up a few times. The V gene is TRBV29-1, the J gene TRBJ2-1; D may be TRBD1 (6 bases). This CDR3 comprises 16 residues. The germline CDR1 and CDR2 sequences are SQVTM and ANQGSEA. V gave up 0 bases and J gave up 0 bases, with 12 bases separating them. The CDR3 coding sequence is TGCAGCGTTGAAGAGGGAACAGGGAGCTCCTACAATGAGCAGTTCTTC. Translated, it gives CSVEEGTGSSYNEQFF.

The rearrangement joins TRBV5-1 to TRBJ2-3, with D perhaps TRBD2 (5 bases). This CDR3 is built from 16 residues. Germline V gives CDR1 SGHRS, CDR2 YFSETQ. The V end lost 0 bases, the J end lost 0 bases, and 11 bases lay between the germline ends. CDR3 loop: CASSLDSSASTDTQYF. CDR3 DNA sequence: TGCGCCAGCAGCTTGGATAGTAGCGCTAGCACAGATACGCAGTATTTT.

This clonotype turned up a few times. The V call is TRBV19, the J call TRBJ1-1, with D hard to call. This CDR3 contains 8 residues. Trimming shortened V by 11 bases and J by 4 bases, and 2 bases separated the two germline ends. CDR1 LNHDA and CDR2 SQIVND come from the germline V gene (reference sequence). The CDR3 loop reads CAATEAFF. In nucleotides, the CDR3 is TGTGCCGCCACTGAAGCTTTCTTT.

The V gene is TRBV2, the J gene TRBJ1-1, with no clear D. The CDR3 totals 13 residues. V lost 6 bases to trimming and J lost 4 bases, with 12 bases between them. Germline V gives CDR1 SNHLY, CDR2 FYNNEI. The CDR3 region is CASRPEFGTEAFF. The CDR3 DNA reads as TGTGCCAGCAGGCCTGAGTTCGGCACTGAAGCTTTCTTT.

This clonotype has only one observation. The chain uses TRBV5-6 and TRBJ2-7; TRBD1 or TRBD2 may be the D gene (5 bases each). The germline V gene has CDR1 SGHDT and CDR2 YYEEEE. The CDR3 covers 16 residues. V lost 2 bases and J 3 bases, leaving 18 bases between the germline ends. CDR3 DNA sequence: TGTGCCAGCAGCTTTCGACTCACCTCAGGGAGCTACGAGCAGTACTTC. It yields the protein CASSFRLTSGSYEQYF.

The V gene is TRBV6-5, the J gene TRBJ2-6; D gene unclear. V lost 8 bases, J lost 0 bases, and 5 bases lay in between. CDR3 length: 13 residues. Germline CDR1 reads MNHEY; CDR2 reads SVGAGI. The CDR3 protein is CASGNSGANVLTF. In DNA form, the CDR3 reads TGTGCCAGCGGTAACTCTGGGGCCAACGTCCTGACTTTC.

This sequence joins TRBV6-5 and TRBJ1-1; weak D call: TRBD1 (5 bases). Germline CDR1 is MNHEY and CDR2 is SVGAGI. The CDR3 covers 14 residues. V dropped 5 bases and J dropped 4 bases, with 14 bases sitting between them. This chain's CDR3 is CASSTRRGVTEAFF. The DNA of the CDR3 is TGTGCCAGCAGTACCCGCCGGGGGGTCACTGAAGCTTTCTTT.

The CDR3 loop is CSGARSTLNYGYTF. CDR3 nucleotide sequence: TGCAGTGGTGCACGATCGACCCTTAACTATGGCTACACCTTC. The V call is TRBV20-1, the J call TRBJ1-2; D is ambiguous. Trimming took off 7 bases at V and 1 base at J, with 16 bases between the two ends. CDR1 and CDR2 (germline): DFQATT, SNEGSKA (reference sequence). The CDR3 sequence is 14 residues long.

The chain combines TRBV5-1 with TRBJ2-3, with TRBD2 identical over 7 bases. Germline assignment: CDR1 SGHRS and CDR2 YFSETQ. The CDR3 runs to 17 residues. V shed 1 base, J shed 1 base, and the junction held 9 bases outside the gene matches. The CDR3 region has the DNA TGCGCCAGCAGCTTGACGGCTAGCGGACCCGGCACAGATACGCAGTATTTT. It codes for CASSLTASGPGTDTQYF.

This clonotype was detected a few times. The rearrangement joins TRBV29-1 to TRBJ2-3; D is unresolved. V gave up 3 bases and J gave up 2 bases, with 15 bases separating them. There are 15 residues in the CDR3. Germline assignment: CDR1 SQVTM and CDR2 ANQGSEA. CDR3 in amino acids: CSVEKYTYYTDTQYF. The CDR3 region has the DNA TGCAGCGTTGAGAAGTATACCTACTACACAGATACGCAGTATTTT.

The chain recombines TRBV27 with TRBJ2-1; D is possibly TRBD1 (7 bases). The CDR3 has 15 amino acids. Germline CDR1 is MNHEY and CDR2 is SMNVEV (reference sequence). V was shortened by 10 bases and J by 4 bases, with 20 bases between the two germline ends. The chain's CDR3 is CATYSRDSLYNEQFF. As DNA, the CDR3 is TGTGCCACATACTCGCGGGACAGTTTATACAATGAGCAGTTCTTC.

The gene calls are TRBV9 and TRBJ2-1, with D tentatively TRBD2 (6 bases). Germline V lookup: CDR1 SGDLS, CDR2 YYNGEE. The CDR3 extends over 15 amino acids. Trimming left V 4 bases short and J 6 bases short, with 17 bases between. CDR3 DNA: TGTGCCAGCAGCCCAGGAGGGCCACGACCCAATGAGCAGTTCTTC. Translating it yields CASSPGGPRPNEQFF.

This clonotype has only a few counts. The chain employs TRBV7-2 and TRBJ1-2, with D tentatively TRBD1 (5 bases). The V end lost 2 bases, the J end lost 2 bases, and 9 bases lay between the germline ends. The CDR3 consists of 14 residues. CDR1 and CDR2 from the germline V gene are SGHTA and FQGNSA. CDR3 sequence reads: CASSLSRGNYGYTF. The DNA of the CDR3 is TGTGCCAGCAGCTTAAGTAGGGGAAACTATGGCTACACCTTC.

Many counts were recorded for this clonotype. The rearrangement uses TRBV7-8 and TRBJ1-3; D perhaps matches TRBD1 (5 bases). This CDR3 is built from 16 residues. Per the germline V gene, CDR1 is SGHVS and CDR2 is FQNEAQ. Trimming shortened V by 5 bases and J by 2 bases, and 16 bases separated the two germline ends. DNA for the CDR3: TGTGCCAGCAGCCCCGGGGGGGGGGTAACTGGAAACACCATATATTTT. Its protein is CASSPGGGVTGNTIYF.

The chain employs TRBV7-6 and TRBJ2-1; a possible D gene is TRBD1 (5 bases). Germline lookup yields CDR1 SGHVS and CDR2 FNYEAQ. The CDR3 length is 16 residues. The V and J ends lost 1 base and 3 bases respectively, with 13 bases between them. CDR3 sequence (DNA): TGTGCCAGCAGCTTAGAGACAGCAAATTTCTACAATGAGCAGTTCTTC. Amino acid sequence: CASSLETANFYNEQFF.